These 23 T cell receptor beta chains were all obtained from the same sample, sequenced in a study of T cell responses to AZD1222 COVID-19 vaccine. TCRdb's table, derived via immunoSEQ multiplex PCR, lists solely in-frame clones and lacks some. The sample shows roughly 200,000 clones, just under 95% of them seen only once. Sequencing was performed on peripheral blood, taken 28 days after the second dose of the MenACWY control vaccine. The receptors originated from an adult who received the MenACWY meningococcal vaccine as a control.

The genes are TRBV4-1 and TRBJ1-1; 10 bases agree with TRBD1. Germline V lookup: CDR1 MGHRA, CDR2 YSYEKL. The V and J ends lost 3 bases and 11 bases, in that order; junction bases with no gene match: 12. This CDR3 is built from 15 residues. The CDR3, as DNA: TGCGCCAGCAGCCAGACCGGGACAGGGGACAATAAGGCTTTCTTT. It yields the protein CASSQTGTGDNKAFF.

The chain carries TRBV5-1 and TRBJ2-5, with TRBD1 matching over 9 bases. CDR3 length equals 16 residues. Germline CDR1 SGHRS, CDR2 YFSETQ. V lost 4 bases to trimming and J lost 2 bases; unmatched junction nucleotides: 9. CDR3 region: CASSGLTGGQQETQYF. As DNA, the CDR3 is TGCGCCAGCAGCGGATTGACAGGGGGGCAGCAAGAGACCCAGTACTTC.

The chain employs TRBV18 and TRBJ2-2; no definite D call. The germline CDR1 and CDR2 sequences are KGHSH and LQKENI. The CDR3 length is 16 residues. The ends were cut back, 0 bases at V and 4 bases at J, with 12 bases in the middle. The chain's CDR3 is CASSPPYVESTGELFF. The CDR3 bases are TGTGCCAGCTCACCACCGTACGTTGAAAGCACCGGGGAGCTGTTTTTT. The variable domain in full, with the rest retrieved from reference TRBV18 and TRBJ2-2, is NAGVMQNPRHLVRRRGQEARLRCSPMKGHSHVYWYRQLPEEGLKFMVYLQKENIIDESGMPKERFSAEFPKEGPSILRIQQVVRGDSAAYFCASSPPYVESTGELFFGEGSRLTVL.

V usage is TRBV19 and J usage is TRBJ1-1; D gene unclear. V lost 7 bases to trimming and J lost 3 bases, with 15 bases between them. The CDR3 consists of 14 residues. The V gene's germline CDR1 is LNHDA and CDR2 SQIVND (reference sequence). The chain's CDR3 is CASNSRVSDTEAFF. The CDR3, as DNA: TGTGCCAGTAATTCGCGGGTATCTGACACTGAAGCTTTCTTT.

The V and J genes are TRBV6-1 and TRBJ1-4, with TRBD1 matching over 9 bases. This CDR3 has 15 residues. Germline V CDR1 and CDR2: MNHNS, SASEGT. V lost 1 base and J lost 12; bases outside the gene matches: 9. Here the CDR3 reads CASSEGGQGRGELFF. The DNA for the CDR3 is TGTGCCAGCAGTGAAGGGGGACAGGGTCGAGGAGAACTGTTTTTT.

The V and J genes are TRBV7-9 and TRBJ1-2; D is perhaps TRBD1 (6 bases). The germline CDR1 and CDR2 sequences are SEHNR and FQNEAQ (reference sequence). The CDR3 runs to 17 residues. Trimming took 3 bases from V and 7 from J, leaving 24 bases between them. The CDR3 DNA reads as TGTGCCAGCAGCTTCCGAGGGGGGAATTCGAGGGCGAGTGGCTACACCTTC. This translates into CASSFRGGNSRASGYTF.

This chain joins TRBV12-3 or TRBV12-4 and TRBJ1-1; D remains unclear. V was cut by 6 bases and J by 1 base, with 9 bases left in between. The CDR3 loop spans 13 amino acids. In DNA, the CDR3 is TGTGCCAGCAGCCCACGGGGGAACACTGAAGCTTTCTTT. Translated, it gives CASSPRGNTEAFF.

The V and J genes are TRBV25-1 and TRBJ1-2; D is unresolved. Germline assignment: CDR1 MGHDK and CDR2 SYGVNS. Between the trimmed V and J ends, which lost 3 bases and 8 bases, there was a span of 16 bases. The length of the CDR3 is 14 residues. CDR3 DNA sequence: TGTGCCAGCAGTGAGTGGGCCGACACTGCCGGCTACACCTTC. Translating gives CASSEWADTAGYTF.

The chain is built from TRBV19 and TRBJ1-5, with D unclear. CDR1 and CDR2 from the germline V gene are LNHDA and SQIVND (reference sequence). This CDR3 spans 12 amino acids. V was clipped by 7 bases and J by 5 bases, with 9 bases between them. The CDR3 DNA is TGTGCCAGTAATTTGCCCTATCAGCCCCAGCATTTT. This encodes CASNLPYQPQHF.

This clone has only a few counts. The J gene is TRBJ1-2, the V gene TRBV2; D is unresolved. V lost 5 bases and J lost 4, with 11 bases in between. The CDR3 loop spans 13 amino acids. The germline V gene has CDR1 SNHLY and CDR2 FYNNEI. CDR3 in amino acids: CASSFVASYGYTF. CDR3 nucleotide sequence: TGTGCCAGCAGTTTCGTCGCCTCCTATGGCTACACCTTC.

V and J are TRBV4-3 and TRBJ2-5; 10 nucleotides align to TRBD2. The V and J ends lost 1 base and 2 bases, in that order; junction bases with no gene match: 4. The CDR3 contains 16 residues. Germline CDR1 reads LGHNA; CDR2 reads YSLEER. The CDR3 DNA reads TGCGCCAGCAGCCAAGTCGCGACTAGCGGGCAAGAGACCCAGTACTTC. Protein: CASSQVATSGQETQYF.

The rearrangement uses TRBV14 and TRBJ2-7; maybe TRBD2 (6 bases). Trimming stripped 4 bases from V and 3 bases from J, with 25 bases between. The germline gives CDR1 SGHDN, CDR2 FVKESK. The CDR3 spans 18 residues. The CDR3 nucleotides read TGTGCCAGCAGCCTCGGGACTTCGAAACGCATGGGAAACTACGAGCAGTACTTC. This encodes CASSLGTSKRMGNYEQYF.

The chain is built from TRBV28 and TRBJ1-2, with D possibly TRBD1 on 6 matching bases. Germline CDR1 reads MDHEN; CDR2 reads SYDVKM. Trimming took 10 bases from V and 3 from J, leaving 18 bases between them. This CDR3 comprises 14 residues. Here the CDR3 reads CATVKQGPYYGYTF. The CDR3 nucleotides are TGTGCCACGGTCAAACAGGGACCCTACTATGGCTACACCTTC.

In this sample, this clone turned up a few times. V gene TRBV4-2 combines with J gene TRBJ2-2, with D possibly TRBD1 on 6 matching bases. Trimming removed 2 bases at V and 4 bases at J, with 14 bases between. The CDR3 is 16 amino acids. In germline, CDR1 is LGHNA, CDR2 YNFKEQ. The DNA of the CDR3 is TGTGCCAGCAGCCAATACACAGGGTCGGGCACCGGGGAGCTGTTTTTT. Translation gives CASSQYTGSGTGELFF.

The J gene is TRBJ1-6, the V gene TRBV15; D gene unclear. In germline, CDR1 is LNHNV, CDR2 YYDKDF (reference sequence). The V and J ends lost 6 bases and 8 bases respectively, with 17 bases between them. The CDR3 runs to 15 residues. CDR3: CATSPLLARDSPLHF. The DNA of the CDR3 is TGTGCCACCAGTCCCCTCCTCGCTCGAGATTCACCCCTCCACTTT.

In its sample, this clone was seen once. The chain recombines TRBV29-1 with TRBJ1-3; D remains unclear. Trimming cost V 3 bases and J 0 bases, with 9 bases left between them. The CDR3 length is 14 residues. Germline V gene data show CDR1 as SQVTM and CDR2 as ANQGSEA. CDR3 in DNA: TGCAGCGTTGACAGAAAGAGCTCTGGAAACACCATATATTTT. As protein: CSVDRKSSGNTIYF.

The V and J genes are TRBV28 and TRBJ1-6; D perhaps matches TRBD1 (6 bases). Germline V CDR1 and CDR2: MDHEN, SYDVKM. V was shortened by 7 bases and J by 6 bases, with 13 bases between the two germline ends. The CDR3 runs 14 residues. The CDR3 loop is CASTPGTRNSPLHF. The CDR3 nucleotides read TGTGCCAGCACCCCCGGGACACGTAATTCACCCCTCCACTTT.

Remarks on this clone: The sample carries other DNA sequences with the same CDR3. This chain uses TRBV12-3 or TRBV12-4 with TRBJ1-4; D unresolved. The CDR3 runs to 11 residues. Trimming took off 6 bases at V and 5 bases at J, with 4 bases between the two ends. CDR3 sequence (DNA): TGTGCCAGCAGGGGAAATGAAAAACTGTTTTTT. Protein product: CASRGNEKLFF.

V and J are TRBV18 and TRBJ1-1; possibly TRBD1 for D (5 bases). The CDR3 contains 14 residues. CDR1 KGHSH and CDR2 LQKENI come from the germline V gene. With 3 bases removed from V and 5 bases from J, the gap between germline ends came to 13 bases. The CDR3 nucleotides read TGTGCCAGCTCACCGGGCCAGGGCCAAACTGAAGCTTTCTTT. This sequence encodes CASSPGQGQTEAFF.

This clone turned up a few times. This chain links TRBV5-1 with TRBJ1-6; possibly TRBD1 for D (6 bases). The CDR3 is 15 residues long. CDR1 and CDR2 from the germline V gene are SGHRS and YFSETQ. V lost 0 bases and J lost 6, with 10 bases in between. The CDR3 nucleotides are TGCGCCAGCAGCTTGGACAGGGTTCGTAATTCACCCCTCCACTTT. Protein product: CASSLDRVRNSPLHF.

The V gene is TRBV30, the J gene TRBJ1-4; D gene unclear. CDR1 is GTSNPN and CDR2 is SVGIG in the germline V gene (reference sequence). The germline V and J ends were trimmed by 5 bases and 8 bases, with 12 bases remaining between them. The CDR3 sequence is 12 residues long. The CDR3 DNA reads TGTGCCTGGGGACGCCTGGAGGAAAAACTGTTTTTT. Residues: CAWGRLEEKLFF.

This rearrangement joins TRBV10-2 to TRBJ1-1, with D maybe TRBD1 (6 bases). From germline, CDR1 is WSHSY and CDR2 SAAADI. The CDR3 runs to 15 residues. V gave up 2 bases and J gave up 1 base, with 11 bases separating them. The CDR3 reads CASSEPGTPNTEAFF. The CDR3 region has the DNA TGCGCCAGCAGTGAGCCCGGGACACCGAACACTGAAGCTTTCTTT.

This clone was seen a few times. This chain uses TRBV5-1 with TRBJ1-1; D is ambiguous. This CDR3 comprises 13 residues. The germline CDR1 and CDR2 sequences are SGHRS and YFSETQ. Trimming left V 4 bases short and J 9 bases short, with 16 bases between. The CDR3 protein is CASSQEIKTQAFF. In nucleotides, the CDR3 is TGCGCCAGCAGCCAAGAGATCAAGACCCAAGCTTTCTTT.